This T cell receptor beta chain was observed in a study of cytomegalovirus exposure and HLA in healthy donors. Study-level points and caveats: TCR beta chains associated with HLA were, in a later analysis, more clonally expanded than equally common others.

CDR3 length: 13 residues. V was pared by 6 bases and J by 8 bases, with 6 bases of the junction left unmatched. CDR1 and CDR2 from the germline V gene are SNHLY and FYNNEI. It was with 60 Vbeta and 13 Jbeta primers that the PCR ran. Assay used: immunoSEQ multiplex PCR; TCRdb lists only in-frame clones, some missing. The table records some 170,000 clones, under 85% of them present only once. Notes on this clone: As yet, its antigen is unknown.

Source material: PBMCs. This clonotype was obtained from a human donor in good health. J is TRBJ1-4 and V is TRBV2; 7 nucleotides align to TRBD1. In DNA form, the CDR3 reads TGTGCCAGCAGGAGACAGGGTGGGGAAAAACTGTTTTTT. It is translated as CASRRQGGEKLFF.